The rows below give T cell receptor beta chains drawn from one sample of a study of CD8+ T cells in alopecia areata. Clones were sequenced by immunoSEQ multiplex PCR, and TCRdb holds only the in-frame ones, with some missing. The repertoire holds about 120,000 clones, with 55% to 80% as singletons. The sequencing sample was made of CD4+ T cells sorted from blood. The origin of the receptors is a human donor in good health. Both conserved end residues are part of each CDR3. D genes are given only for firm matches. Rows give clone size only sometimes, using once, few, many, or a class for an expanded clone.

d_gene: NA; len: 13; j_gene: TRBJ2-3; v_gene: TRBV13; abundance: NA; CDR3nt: TGTGCCAGCAGCTTAGAGAGCACAGATACGCAGTATTTT; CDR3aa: CASSLESTDTQYF
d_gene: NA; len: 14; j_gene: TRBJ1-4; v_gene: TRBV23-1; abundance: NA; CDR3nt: TGCGCCAGCAGTCAATCCGGCAGTAATGAAAAACTGTTTTTT; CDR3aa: CASSQSGSNEKLFF
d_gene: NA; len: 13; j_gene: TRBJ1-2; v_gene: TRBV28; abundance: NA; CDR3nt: TGTGCCAGCAGTTTGGGGCAGAACTATGGCTACACCTTC; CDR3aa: CASSLGQNYGYTF
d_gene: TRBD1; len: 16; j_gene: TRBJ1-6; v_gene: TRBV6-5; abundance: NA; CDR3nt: TGTGCCAGCAGTTACTCTGACAGGGGGAGAAGTTCACCCCTCCACTTT; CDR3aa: CASSYSDRGRSSPLHF
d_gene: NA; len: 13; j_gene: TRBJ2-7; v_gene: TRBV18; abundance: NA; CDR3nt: TGTGCCAGCTCACCGGGAAGTCTCTACGAGCAGTACTTC; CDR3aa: CASSPGSLYEQYF
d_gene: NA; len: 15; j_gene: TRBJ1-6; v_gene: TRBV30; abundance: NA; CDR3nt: TGTGCCTGGAGTGAATACCAGGTTCGACATTCACCCCTCCACTTT; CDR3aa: CAWSEYQVRHSPLHF
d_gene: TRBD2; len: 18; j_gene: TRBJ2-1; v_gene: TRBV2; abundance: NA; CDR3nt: TGTGCCAGCAGGGAACGAGCGGGGGCAAGCTCGACTTACAATGAGCAGTTCTTC; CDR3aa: CASRERAGASSTYNEQFF
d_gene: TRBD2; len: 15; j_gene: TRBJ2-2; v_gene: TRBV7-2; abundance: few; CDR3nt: TGTGCCAGCAGCCAAAATACGGGGGGTACCGGGGAGCTGTTTTTT; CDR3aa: CASSQNTGGTGELFF
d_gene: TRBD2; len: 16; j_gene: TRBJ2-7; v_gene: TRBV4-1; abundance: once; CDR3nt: TGCGCCAGCAGCCAGGCCGGGGGGGCCCATTACTCCGAGCAGTACTTC; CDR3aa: CASSQAGGAHYSEQYF
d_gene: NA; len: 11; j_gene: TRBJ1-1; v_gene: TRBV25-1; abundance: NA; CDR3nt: TGTGCCAGCAGCCAGACGTCTGAAGCTTTCTTT; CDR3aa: CASSQTSEAFF
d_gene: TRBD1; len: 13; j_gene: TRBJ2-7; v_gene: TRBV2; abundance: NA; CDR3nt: TGTGCCAGCAGTGAGGGACAGGGAGGTGGGCAGTACTTC; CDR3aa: CASSEGQGGGQYF
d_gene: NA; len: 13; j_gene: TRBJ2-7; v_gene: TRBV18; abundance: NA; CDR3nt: TGTGCCAGCTCACCACAACGGACCTACGAGCAGTACTTC; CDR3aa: CASSPQRTYEQYF
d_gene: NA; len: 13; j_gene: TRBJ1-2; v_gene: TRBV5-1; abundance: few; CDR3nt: TGCGCCAGCAGCTTGGCAGGGGACTATGGCTACACCTTC; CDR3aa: CASSLAGDYGYTF
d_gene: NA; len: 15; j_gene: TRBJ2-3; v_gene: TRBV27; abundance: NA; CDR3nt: TGTGCCAGCAGTTTACGTCAGGCCCTCACAGATACGCAGTATTTT; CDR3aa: CASSLRQALTDTQYF
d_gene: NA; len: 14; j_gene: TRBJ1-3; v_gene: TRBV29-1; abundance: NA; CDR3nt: TGCAGCGTTGGGACCCGGGGGGAAGGAAACACCATATATTTT; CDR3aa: CSVGTRGEGNTIYF
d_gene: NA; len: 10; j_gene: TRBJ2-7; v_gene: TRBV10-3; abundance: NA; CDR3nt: TGTGCCACCCGCCGGACCGGGCAGTACTTC; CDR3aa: CATRRTGQYF
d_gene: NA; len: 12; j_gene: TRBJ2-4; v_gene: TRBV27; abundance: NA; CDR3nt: TGTGCCAGCAGTTCGTCCAAAAACATTCAGTACTTC; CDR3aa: CASSSSKNIQYF
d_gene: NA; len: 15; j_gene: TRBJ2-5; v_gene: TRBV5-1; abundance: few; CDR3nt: TGCGCCAGCAGCTCGAGCGGTACCCTCAGGGAGACCCAGTACTTC; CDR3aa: CASSSSGTLRETQYF
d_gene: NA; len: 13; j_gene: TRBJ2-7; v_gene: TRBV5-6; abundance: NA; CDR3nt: TGTGCCAGCAGCTTGGATATGTCCTACGAGCAGTACTTC; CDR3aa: CASSLDMSYEQYF
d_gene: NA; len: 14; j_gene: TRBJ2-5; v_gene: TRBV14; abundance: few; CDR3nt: TGTGCCAGCAGCCACGGACAGCGAGGGGAGACCCAGTACTTC; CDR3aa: CASSHGQRGETQYF
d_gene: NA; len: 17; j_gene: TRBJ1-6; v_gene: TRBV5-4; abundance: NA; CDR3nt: TGTGCCAGCAGCGCAGGACAGTTAGGCGCCTATAATTCACCCCTCCACTTT; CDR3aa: CASSAGQLGAYNSPLHF
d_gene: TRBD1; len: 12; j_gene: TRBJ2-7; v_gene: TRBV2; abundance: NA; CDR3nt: TGTGCCGGAAGAGGGGGCGGAACGGAGCAGTACTTC; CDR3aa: CAGRGGGTEQYF
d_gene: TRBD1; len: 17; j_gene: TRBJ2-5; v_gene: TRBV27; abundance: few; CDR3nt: TGTGCCAGCAGTCCTGGGACAGGGGCGACGTCGGGAGAGACCCAGTACTTC; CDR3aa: CASSPGTGATSGETQYF
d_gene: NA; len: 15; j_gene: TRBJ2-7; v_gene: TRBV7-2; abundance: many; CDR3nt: TGTGCCAGCAGCAGATCGGCAGGGAGCTCCTACGAGCAGTACTTC; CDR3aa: CASSRSAGSSYEQYF
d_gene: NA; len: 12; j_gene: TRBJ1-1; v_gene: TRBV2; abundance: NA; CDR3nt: TGTGCCAGCGAGGGAGACGGTTATGAAGCTTTCTTT; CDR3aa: CASEGDGYEAFF
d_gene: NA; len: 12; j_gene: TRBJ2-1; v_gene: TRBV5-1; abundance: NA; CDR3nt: TGCGCCAGCAGCTTGTCCGGCGCTGACCAGTTCTTC; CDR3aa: CASSLSGADQFF
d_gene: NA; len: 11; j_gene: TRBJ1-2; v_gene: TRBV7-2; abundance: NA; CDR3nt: TGTGCCAGCAGCCCCCACGATGGCTACACCTTC; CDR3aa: CASSPHDGYTF
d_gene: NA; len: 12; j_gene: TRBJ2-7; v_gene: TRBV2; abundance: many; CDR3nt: TGTGCCAGCTCTGGGGATTCCTACGAGCAGTACTTC; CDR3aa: CASSGDSYEQYF
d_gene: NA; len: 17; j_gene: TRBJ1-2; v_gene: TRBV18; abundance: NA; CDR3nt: TGTGCCAGCTCACCTGGGGGGTCGGGCAGGAGCATCTATGGCTACACCTTC; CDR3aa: CASSPGGSGRSIYGYTF
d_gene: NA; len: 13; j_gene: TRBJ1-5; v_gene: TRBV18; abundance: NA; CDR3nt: TGTGCCAGCTCACTGGGCAGCAATCAGCCCCAGCATTTT; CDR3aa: CASSLGSNQPQHF
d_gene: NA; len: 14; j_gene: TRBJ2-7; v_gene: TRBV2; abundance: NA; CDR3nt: TGTGCCAGCAGGGCGAGGACTCTTACCTACGAGCAGTACTTC; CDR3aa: CASRARTLTYEQYF
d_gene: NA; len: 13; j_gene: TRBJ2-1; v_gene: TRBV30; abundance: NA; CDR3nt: TGTGCCTGGAGTGTAGGAGGGTTTAGTGAGCAGTTCTTC; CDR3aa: CAWSVGGFSEQFF
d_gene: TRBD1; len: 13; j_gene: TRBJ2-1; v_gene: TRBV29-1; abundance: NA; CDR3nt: TGCAGCGGGGGACAGGGATTATACAATGAGCAGTTCTTC; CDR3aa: CSGGQGLYNEQFF